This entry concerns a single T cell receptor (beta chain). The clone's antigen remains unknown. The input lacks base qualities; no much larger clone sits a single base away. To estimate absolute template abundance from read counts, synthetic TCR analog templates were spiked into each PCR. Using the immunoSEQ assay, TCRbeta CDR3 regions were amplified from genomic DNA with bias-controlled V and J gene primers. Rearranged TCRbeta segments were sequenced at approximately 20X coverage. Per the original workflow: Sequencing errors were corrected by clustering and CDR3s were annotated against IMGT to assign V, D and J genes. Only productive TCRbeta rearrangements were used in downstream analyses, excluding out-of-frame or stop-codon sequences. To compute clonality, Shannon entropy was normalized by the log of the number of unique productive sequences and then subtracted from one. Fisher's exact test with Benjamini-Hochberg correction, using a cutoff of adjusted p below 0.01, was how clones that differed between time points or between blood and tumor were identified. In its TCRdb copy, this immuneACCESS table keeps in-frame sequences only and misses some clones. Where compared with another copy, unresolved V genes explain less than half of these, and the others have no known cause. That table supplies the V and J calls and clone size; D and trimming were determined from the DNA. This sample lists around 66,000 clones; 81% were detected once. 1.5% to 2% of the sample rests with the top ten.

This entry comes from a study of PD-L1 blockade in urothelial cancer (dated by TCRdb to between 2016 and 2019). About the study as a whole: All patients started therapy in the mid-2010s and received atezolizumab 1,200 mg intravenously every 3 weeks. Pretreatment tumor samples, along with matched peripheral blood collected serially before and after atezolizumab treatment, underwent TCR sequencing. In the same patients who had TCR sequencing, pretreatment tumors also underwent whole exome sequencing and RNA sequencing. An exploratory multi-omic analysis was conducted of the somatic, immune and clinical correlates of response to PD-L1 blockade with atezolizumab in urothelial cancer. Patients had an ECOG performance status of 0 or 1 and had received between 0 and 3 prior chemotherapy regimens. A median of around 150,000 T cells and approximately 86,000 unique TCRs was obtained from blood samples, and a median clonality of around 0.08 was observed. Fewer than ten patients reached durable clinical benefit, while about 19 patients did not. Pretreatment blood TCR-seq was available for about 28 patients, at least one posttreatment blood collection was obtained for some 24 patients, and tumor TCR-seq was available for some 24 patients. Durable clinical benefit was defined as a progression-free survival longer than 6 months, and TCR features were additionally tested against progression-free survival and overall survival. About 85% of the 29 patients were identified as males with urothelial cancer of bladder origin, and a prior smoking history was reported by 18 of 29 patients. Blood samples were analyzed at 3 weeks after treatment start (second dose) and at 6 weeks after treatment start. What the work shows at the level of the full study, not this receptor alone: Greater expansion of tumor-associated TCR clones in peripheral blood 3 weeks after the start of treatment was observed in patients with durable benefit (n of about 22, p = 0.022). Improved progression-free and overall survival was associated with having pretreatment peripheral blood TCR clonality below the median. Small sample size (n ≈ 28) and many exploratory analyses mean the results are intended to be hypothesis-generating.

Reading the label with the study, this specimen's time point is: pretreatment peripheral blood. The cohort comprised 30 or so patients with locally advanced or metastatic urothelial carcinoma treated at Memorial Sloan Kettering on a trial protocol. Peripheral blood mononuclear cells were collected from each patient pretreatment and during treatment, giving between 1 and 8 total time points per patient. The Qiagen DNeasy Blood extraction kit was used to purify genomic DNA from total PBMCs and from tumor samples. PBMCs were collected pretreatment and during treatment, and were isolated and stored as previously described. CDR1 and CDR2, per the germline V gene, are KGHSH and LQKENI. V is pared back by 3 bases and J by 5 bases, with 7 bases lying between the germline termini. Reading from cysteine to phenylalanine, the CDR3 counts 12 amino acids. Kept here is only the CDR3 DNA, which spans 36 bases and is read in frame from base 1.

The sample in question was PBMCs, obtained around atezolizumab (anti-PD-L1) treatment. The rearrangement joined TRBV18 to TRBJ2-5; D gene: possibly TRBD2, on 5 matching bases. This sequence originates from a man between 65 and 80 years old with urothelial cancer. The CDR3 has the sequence CASSPGGETQYF. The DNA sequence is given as TGTGCCAGCTCACCTGGAGGCGAGACCCAGTACTTC.